These 26 T cell receptor beta chains originate from one sample sequenced in a study of regulatory T cells in long-lasting Graves disease listed by TCRdb under 2021. The time point label here, explained by the study, means: persistent/refractory GD, antithyroid drugs over 5 years with positive TRAb. RNA was extracted from PBMCs in TRIzol for both TCR sequencing and RNA sequencing. The method behind the library was multiplex PCR. These reads were obtained on an Illumina HiSeq 4000. TCR beta libraries were built with iRepertoire HTBI primers and Arm-PCR amplification of CDR3 regions. TCRdb cleaned the public reads at Q25 with fastp, built clones with MiXCR and kept in-frame beta chains. Identical CDR3 protein sequences are pooled into one entry, listed with their most common genes and DNA. Across this sample there are 310,000 or so distinct CDR3 sequences, with roughly 21% seen only once. The top ten clones comprise 25% to 30% of the sample.

This specimen was peripheral blood mononuclear cells (PBMCs), taken when the disease was refractory, from a patient treated with antithyroid drugs. These TCRs come from a female donor with Graves disease.

This clonotype was observed at least ten times. V is TRBV27 and J is TRBJ1-5; no clear D gene. CDR3 length: 12 amino acids. Per the germline V gene, CDR1 is MNHEY and CDR2 is SMNVEV (reference sequence). Between the trimmed V and J ends, which lost 3 bases and 3 bases, there was a span of 3 bases. This CDR3 reads CASSFNNQPQHF. The CDR3 DNA is TGTGCCAGCAGTTTTAACAATCAGCCCCAGCATTTT.

The chain employs TRBV20-1 and TRBJ2-4; D not certain. The V gene's germline CDR1 is DFQATT and CDR2 SNEGSKA (reference sequence). CDR3 length: 15 residues. V lost 6 bases and J lost 5, with 20 bases in between. The CDR3 here is CSAPQRATYQNIQYF. The CDR3 DNA is TGCAGTGCCCCTCAAAGGGCAACCTATCAAAACATTCAGTACTTC.

This clonotype was observed at least ten times. The chain recombines TRBV7-9 with TRBJ2-5; possibly TRBD1 or TRBD2 for D (5 bases each). The CDR3 is made up of 14 amino acids. Deletions cut 4 bases from V and 5 bases from J, with 14 bases between. Germline assignment: CDR1 SEHNR and CDR2 FQNEAQ (reference sequence). CDR3 protein: CASSSGAVVETQYF. The CDR3 DNA reads TGTGCCAGCAGCTCCGGGGCGGTTGTGGAGACCCAGTACTTC.

As concerns this clonotype: Since a much larger clone is just one base distant, this may be a read error. The genes are TRBV12-3 or TRBV12-4 and TRBJ1-2; perhaps TRBD1 as D (6 bases). The ends were cut back, 11 bases at V and 1 base at J, with 17 bases in the middle. The CDR3 length is 14 residues. The CDR3 here is CAGKQDSVNYGYTF. CDR3 bases: TGTGCCGGCAAACAGGACAGTGTTAACTATGGCTACACCTTC.

In its sample, this clonotype was seen a few times. The chain combines TRBV4-1 with TRBJ1-6; no definite D call. Germline lookup yields CDR1 MGHRA and CDR2 YSYEKL. The CDR3 runs to 13 residues. Between the trimmed V and J ends, which lost 4 bases and 9 bases, there was a span of 10 bases. In DNA, the CDR3 is TGCGCCAGCAGCCGACTCTGGGGTTCACCCCTCCACTTT. Protein: CASSRLWGSPLHF.

The chain employs TRBV6-1 and TRBJ1-1, with unresolved D. This CDR3 region has 12 residues. Germline CDR1 reads MNHNS; CDR2 reads SASEGT. Trimming shortened V by 0 bases and J by 11 bases, and 10 bases separated the two germline ends. The DNA of the CDR3 is TGTGCCAGCAGTGAAGCTGGGCCGGGTGCTTTCTTT. Its translation is CASSEAGPGAFF.

As to this clonotype: This sequence may be a read error, since a much larger clone differs from it by one base. The conserved phenylalanine or tryptophan normally closing the CDR3 is absent here, so this likely arose from a read error. This rearrangement joins TRBV6-1 to TRBJ1-1; TRBD1 is a possible D gene (5 bases). The CDR3 runs 12 residues. V lost 8 bases to trimming and J lost 7 bases, with 14 bases between them. Per the germline V gene, CDR1 is MNHNS and CDR2 is SASEGT. CDR3 DNA sequence: TGTGCCAGCGAAGGGCAGGGAGATGAAGCTTTCTCT. Its translation is CASEGQGDEAFS.

This clonotype was observed at least ten times. The CDR3 region has the DNA TGCAGTGCTAGACCACCCACAGGGACTGAAGCTTTCTTT. Protein: CSARPPTGTEAFF. V and J are TRBV20-1 and TRBJ1-1, with a possible D match to TRBD1 (6 bases). Trimming left V 2 bases short and J 5 bases short, with 12 bases between. CDR1 and CDR2 from the germline V gene are DFQATT and SNEGSKA (reference sequence). The CDR3 length is 13 residues.

Concerning this clonotype itself: One junction end disagrees with the germline gene, perhaps due to a read error. The chain employs TRBV2 and TRBJ1-3, with D maybe TRBD1 (6 bases). Germline values: CDR1 SNHLY, CDR2 FYNNEI. The CDR3 totals 13 residues. CDR3 nucleotide sequence: TGTGCCAGCGGCAGGGGCTCTGGAACCACCATATATTTT. Its translation is CASGRGSGTTIYF.

V and J are TRBV9 and TRBJ1-4; 9 nucleotides line up with TRBD1. The CDR3 spans 15 residues. V was pared by 0 bases and J by 6 bases, with 3 bases of the junction left unmatched. Germline V gives CDR1 SGDLS, CDR2 YYNGEE. This CDR3 reads CASSVGDRVYEKLFF. The CDR3 DNA is TGTGCCAGCAGCGTAGGGGACAGGGTTTATGAAAAACTGTTTTTT.

In DNA form, the CDR3 reads TGTGCCCGGACCACTAGGGGACGGGGCCGGGACGAGCAGTACTTC. Translated, it gives CARTTRGRGRDEQYF. The rearrangement links TRBV30 to TRBJ2-7; D possibly uses TRBD1 or TRBD2 (5 bases each). V lost 8 bases, J lost 5 bases, and 25 bases lay in between. In germline, CDR1 is GTSNPN, CDR2 SVGIG (reference sequence). This CDR3 is built from 15 residues.

With respect to this clonotype: The junction departs from the called germline gene at one end, perhaps through a read error. The chain recombines TRBV6-1 with TRBJ1-1; D not certain. The CDR3 has 10 residues. Germline V gives CDR1 MNHNS, CDR2 SASEGT. CDR3 sequence: CACRNTEAFF. DNA of the CDR3: TGTGCCTGCAGGAACACTGAAGCTTTCTTT.

This clonotype was seen ten or more times. The V and J genes are TRBV18 and TRBJ1-1; the D is unclear. The germline V and J ends were trimmed by 3 bases and 1 base, with 3 bases remaining between them. The CDR3 length is 12 residues. Germline-derived CDR1 and CDR2 are KGHSH and LQKENI. CDR3 region: CASSPPNTEAFF. For the CDR3, the DNA is TGTGCCAGCTCACCTCCGAACACTGAAGCTTTCTTT.

This clonotype has a handful of counts. The V call is TRBV19, the J call TRBJ1-4; 9 positions match TRBD1. This CDR3 has 15 residues. The germline CDR1 and CDR2 sequences are LNHDA and SQIVND (reference sequence). Unmatched junction bases numbered 7, after V lost 6 bases and J lost 5 bases. The CDR3 DNA follows: TGTGCCAGTAGAAATACCGGGACAGGGAATGAAAAACTGTTTTTT. Translating it yields CASRNTGTGNEKLFF.

This clonotype appeared many times. The V and J genes are TRBV19 and TRBJ1-2; weak D call: TRBD1 (6 bases). The CDR3 sequence is 14 residues long. CDR1 is LNHDA, CDR2 SQIVND, per germline (reference sequence). With 5 bases removed from V and 2 bases from J, the gap between germline ends came to 12 bases. Here the CDR3 reads CASSPWTANYGYTF. The CDR3 DNA is TGTGCCAGTAGTCCCTGGACAGCGAACTATGGCTACACCTTC.

This clonotype was counted many times. V gene TRBV11-2 combines with J gene TRBJ1-2; 9 nucleotides line up with TRBD1. This CDR3 has 15 amino acids. Germline values: CDR1 SGHAT, CDR2 FQNNGV. V shed 2 bases and J 8 bases; nucleotides not matched to a gene: 9. CDR3: CASSLQGQGMRGYTF. In DNA form, the CDR3 reads TGTGCCAGCAGCTTACAGGGACAGGGTATGAGAGGCTACACCTTC.

There are many counts of this clonotype. The chain has TRBV5-1 and TRBJ2-4; no firm D call. This CDR3 has 14 residues. Trimming pared 0 bases from V and 1 base from J, leaving 5 bases between. Germline V CDR1 and CDR2: SGHRS, YFSETQ. The CDR3 reads CASSLGDAKNIQYF. The CDR3 region has the DNA TGCGCCAGCAGCTTGGGGGATGCCAAAAACATTCAGTACTTC.

About this clonotype: It is likely a read error, because the conserved phenylalanine at the end of the CDR3 is missing. V gene TRBV12-3 or TRBV12-4 combines with J gene TRBJ1-4; D is ambiguous. Trimming cost V 5 bases and J 4 bases, with 14 bases left between them. CDR3 length: 15 residues. The CDR3 spells CASSPRVGGNEKLFS. As DNA, the CDR3 is TGTGCCAGCAGTCCCCGGGTCGGTGGTAATGAAAAACTGTTTTCT.

Ten or more counts support this clonotype. This chain uses TRBV3-1 with TRBJ1-2; D gene ambiguous. The CDR3 spans 14 residues. Germline V lookup: CDR1 LGHDT, CDR2 YNNKEL (reference sequence). The V gene lost 7 bases and the J gene lost 2 bases, with 14 bases spanning the gap. The DNA of the CDR3 is TGTGCCAGCACCGCATGGGGAGACAACTATGGCTACACCTTC. It encodes CASTAWGDNYGYTF.

Comments on this clonotype: A much bigger clone sits one base away, suggesting this may be a read error. The rearrangement links TRBV7-2 to TRBJ2-5, with TRBD1 as a possible D gene (6 bases). The CDR3 has 16 amino acids. The germline gives CDR1 SGHTA, CDR2 FQGNSA. The CDR3 protein is CASNLDGGRVWETQYF. CDR3 DNA sequence: TGTGCCAGCAACTTAGATGGGGGCCGGGTATGGGAGACCCAGTACTTC.

The V call is TRBV6-2 or TRBV6-3, the J call TRBJ1-5; 7 bases agree with TRBD1. The germline CDR1 and CDR2 sequences are MNHEY and SVGEGT. This CDR3 contains 14 residues. The V segment lost 8 bases and the J segment 5 bases; nucleotides outside the gene matches: 9. The CDR3 nucleotides are TGTGCCAGCGACACAGGGGAGTTGCATCAGCCCCAGCATTTT. This gives the protein CASDTGELHQPQHF.

This clonotype came up many times. The V gene is TRBV12-5, the J gene TRBJ2-5, with 9 bases lining up with TRBD1. This CDR3 has 17 amino acids. Germline values: CDR1 LGHNT, CDR2 FRNRAP. V lost 6 bases, J lost 5 bases, and 16 bases stayed unmatched. The CDR3, as DNA: TGTGCTAGTGGCCCGGGACAGGGAGTGATTCATTGGGAGACCCAGTACTTC. This translates into CASGPGQGVIHWETQYF.

This rearrangement joins TRBV20-1 to TRBJ2-1; 9 positions match TRBD1. This CDR3 comprises 15 residues. V trimming: 0 bases; J trimming: 9 bases; junction bases outside the gene matches: 9. The germline V gene has CDR1 DFQATT and CDR2 SNEGSKA (reference sequence). The CDR3 reads CSAREIPGQGSEQFF. CDR3 in DNA: TGCAGTGCTAGAGAAATCCCGGGACAGGGCAGTGAGCAGTTCTTC.

The sample holds many counts of this clonotype. The rearrangement joins TRBV10-3 to TRBJ1-1, with D tentatively TRBD1 (6 bases). Germline CDR1 reads ENHRY; CDR2 reads SYGVKD. The CDR3 spans 15 residues. Trimming removed 0 bases at V and 8 bases at J, with 16 bases between. CDR3 bases: TGTGCCATCAGTGAGTCGGCAGGTAGGGGGTACGAAGCTTTCTTT. Its protein product is CAISESAGRGYEAFF.

This clonotype was seen many times. This chain links TRBV2 with TRBJ2-7, with TRBD2 matching over 7 bases. Unmatched junction bases numbered 4, after V lost 2 bases and J lost 3 bases. Germline values: CDR1 SNHLY, CDR2 FYNNEI. This CDR3 region has 14 residues. Here the CDR3 reads CASSETSGGYEQYF. Written as DNA, the CDR3 is TGTGCCAGCAGTGAAACGTCGGGGGGCTACGAGCAGTACTTC.

V gene TRBV27 combines with J gene TRBJ1-2; no clear D gene. The CDR3 loop spans 13 amino acids. Trimming stripped 6 bases from V and 7 bases from J, with 15 bases between. The germline V gene has CDR1 MNHEY and CDR2 SMNVEV (reference sequence). The CDR3 DNA reads TGTGCCAGCAGACCCCGACCGCCGAGTGGCTACACCTTC. Protein product: CASRPRPPSGYTF.